This entry lists 9 T cell receptor beta chains sequenced from one sample in a study of blood T cell repertoires in COVID-19. Some clones are missing from TCRdb's copy, which holds only in-frame ones; the method was immunoSEQ multiplex PCR. The sample includes some 87,000 clones, less than 85% of them seen just once. Material: peripheral blood. The receptors derive from a man aged 45-65 years who had recovered from COVID-19.

The table lists this clone with a few counts. V gene TRBV19 combines with J gene TRBJ1-3; D is unclear. The CDR3 runs 15 residues. In germline, CDR1 is LNHDA, CDR2 SQIVND (reference sequence). The V gene lost 10 bases and the J gene lost 0 bases, with 16 bases spanning the gap. The chain's CDR3 is CATAMSQFSGNTIYF. In DNA form, the CDR3 reads TGTGCCACCGCGATGTCCCAATTCTCTGGAAACACCATATATTTT.

This chain links TRBV5-6 with TRBJ2-2, with 8 bases aligning to TRBD1. Trimming cost V 2 bases and J 7 bases; bases outside gene matches: 4. CDR3 length: 14 residues. Germline V gene lookup returns CDR1 SGHDT and CDR2 YYEEEE. The CDR3: CASSFPGGHGELFF. The CDR3 DNA reads TGTGCCAGCAGCTTCCCAGGGGGCCACGGGGAGCTGTTTTTT. The full variable domain, its missing parts supplied by reference TRBV5-6 and TRBJ2-2, is DAGVTQSPTHLIKTRGQQVTLRCSPKSGHDTVSWYQQALGQGPQFIFQYYEEEERQRGNFPDRFSGHQFPNYSSELNVNALLLGDSALYLCASSFPGGHGELFFGEGSRLTVL.

The CDR3 nucleotides read TGTGCCAGCAGCCCTTCCGGAGTCGAAAATGGCTACACCTTC. Translation: CASSPSGVENGYTF. The chain has TRBV3-1 (or the pseudogene TRBV3-2) and TRBJ1-2; D remains unclear. This CDR3 spans 14 amino acids. Germline-derived CDR1 and CDR2 are LGHDT and YNNKEL (reference sequence). Trimming shortened V by 4 bases and J by 6 bases, and 15 bases separated the two germline ends.

Only one count was recorded for this clone. The genes are TRBV6-5 and TRBJ1-4; 10 bases are shared with TRBD1. Germline V CDR1 and CDR2: MNHEY, SVGAGI. The length of the CDR3 is 14 residues. The V and J ends lost 6 bases and 8 bases, in that order; junction bases with no gene match: 6. CDR3 region: CASRATGGKEKLFF. The DNA of the CDR3 is TGTGCCAGCAGGGCGACAGGGGGCAAGGAAAAACTGTTTTTT.

The chain employs TRBV28 and TRBJ2-5; 10 nucleotides line up with TRBD1. CDR1 is MDHEN and CDR2 is SYDVKM in the germline V gene. Trimming cost V 2 bases and J 0 bases; bases outside gene matches: 3. The CDR3 extends over 16 amino acids. The CDR3 region has the DNA TGTGCCAGCAGTTTAGGTGGGACAGGGGACCAAGAGACCCAGTACTTC. Its protein product is CASSLGGTGDQETQYF.

This sequence joins TRBV24-1 and TRBJ1-5, with D perhaps TRBD1 (5 bases). CDR3 size: 16 residues. The V gene lost 3 bases and the J gene lost 5 bases, with 16 bases spanning the gap. Looked up from germline, CDR1 is KGHDR and CDR2 is SFDVKD. CDR3 in amino acids: CATSDPVGRVDQPQHF. The DNA for the CDR3 is TGTGCCACCAGTGATCCCGTCGGCAGGGTGGATCAGCCCCAGCATTTT.

The V and J genes are TRBV18 and TRBJ2-1; TRBD2 agrees at 12 bases. After removal of 1 base from V and 4 bases from J, the junction contained 2 bases not matched to a gene. Germline loops: CDR1 KGHSH, CDR2 LQKENI. The length of the CDR3 is 16 residues. The CDR3 DNA follows: TGTGCCAGCTCACCACTCACTAGCGGGGGGTACAATGAGCAGTTCTTC. Its protein product is CASSPLTSGGYNEQFF.

This clone was observed a single time. The V gene is TRBV5-6, the J gene TRBJ1-4; no firm D call. Germline CDR1 is SGHDT and CDR2 is YYEEEE. Trimming removed 0 bases from V and 5 bases from J, with 11 bases in between. This CDR3 spans 15 amino acids. The CDR3: CASSLGTQFNEKLFF. Written as DNA, the CDR3 is TGTGCCAGCAGCTTGGGCACACAGTTCAATGAAAAACTGTTTTTT.

This rearrangement joins TRBV11-2 to TRBJ2-7, with D possibly being TRBD2 (5 bases). The length of the CDR3 is 15 residues. The V end lost 4 bases, the J end lost 6 bases, and 19 bases lay between the germline ends. CDR1 is SGHAT and CDR2 is FQNNGV in the germline V gene. The CDR3 region is CASSSSPGSPTEQYF. CDR3 in DNA: TGTGCCAGCAGCTCTAGTCCGGGAAGCCCAACCGAGCAGTACTTC.